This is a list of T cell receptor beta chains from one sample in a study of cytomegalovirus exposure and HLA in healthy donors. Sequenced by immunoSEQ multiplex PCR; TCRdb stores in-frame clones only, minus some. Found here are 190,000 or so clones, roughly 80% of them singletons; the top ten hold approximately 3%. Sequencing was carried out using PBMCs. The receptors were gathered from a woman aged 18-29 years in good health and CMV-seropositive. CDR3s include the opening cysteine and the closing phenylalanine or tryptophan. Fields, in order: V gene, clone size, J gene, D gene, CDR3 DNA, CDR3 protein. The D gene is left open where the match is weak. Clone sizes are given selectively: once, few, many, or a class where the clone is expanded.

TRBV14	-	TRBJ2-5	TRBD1	TGTGCCAGCAGCCTGACAGGGGTGGGAGAGACCCAGTACTTC	CASSLTGVGETQYF
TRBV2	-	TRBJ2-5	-	TGTGCCAGCAGTATACAGAGCGGAGAGACCCAGTACTTC	CASSIQSGETQYF
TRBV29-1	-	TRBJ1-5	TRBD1	TGCAGCGTTACAGGGGTGGGCAGCAATCAGCCCCAGCATTTT	CSVTGVGSNQPQHF
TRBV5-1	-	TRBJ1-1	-	TGCGCCAGTAAACAGGGAGTGAACACTGAAGCTTTCTTT	CASKQGVNTEAFF
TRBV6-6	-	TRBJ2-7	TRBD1	TGTGCCAGCAGAAAACAGGGGGCTTCGACCTACGAGCAGTACTTC	CASRKQGASTYEQYF
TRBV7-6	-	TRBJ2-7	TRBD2	TGTGCCAGCAGTCCGGGGGGAGCGGGGGCCTACGAGCAGTACTTC	CASSPGGAGAYEQYF
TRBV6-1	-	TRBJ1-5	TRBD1	TGTGCCAGCAGTGGGGGGACAGGGGGCGCTTTGAATATCGGGAATCAGCCCCAGCATTTT	CASSGGTGGALNIGNQPQHF
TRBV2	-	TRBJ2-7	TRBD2	TGTGCCAGCAGTGCAAGGCGGGCGGGGGGGCCGTCCGAGCAGTACTTC	CASSARRAGGPSEQYF
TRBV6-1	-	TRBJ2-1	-	TGTGCCAGCAGTCTCGGGCGGGGTTCCTACAATGAGCAGTTCTTC	CASSLGRGSYNEQFF
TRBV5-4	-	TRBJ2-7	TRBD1	TGTGCCAGCAGCTGGGGACAGGGGGCCTCCTACGAGCAGTACTTC	CASSWGQGASYEQYF
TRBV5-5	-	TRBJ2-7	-	TGTGCCAGCAGCCACTTCAGGGGGGCCAGCTCCTACGAGCAGTACTTC	CASSHFRGASSYEQYF
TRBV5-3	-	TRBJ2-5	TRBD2	TGTGCCAGAAGCCAAGGGACTAGCGGGGGGCCGTACCAAGAGACCCAGTACTTC	CARSQGTSGGPYQETQYF
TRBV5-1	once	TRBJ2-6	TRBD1	TGCGCCAGCAGCTTGTTGCCAGGGGGAAGATCTGGGGCCAACGTCCTGACTTTC	CASSLLPGGRSGANVLTF
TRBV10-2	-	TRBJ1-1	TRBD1	TGCGCCAGCAGTGAAGGGACAGGGCCCATCACTGAAGCTTTCTTT	CASSEGTGPITEAFF
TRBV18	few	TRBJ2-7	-	TGTGCCAGCTCACCAGCACAGGACTACGAGCAGTACTTC	CASSPAQDYEQYF
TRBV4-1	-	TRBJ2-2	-	TGCGCCAGCAGCCAAGTTACGCGGGGGCCTACCGGGGAGCTGTTTTTT	CASSQVTRGPTGELFF
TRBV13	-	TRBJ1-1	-	TGTGCCAGCACCCGGGAGAACACTGAAGCTTTCTTT	CASTRENTEAFF
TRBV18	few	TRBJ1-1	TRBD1	TGTGCCAGCGGTGGGACAGCGAACATGAACACTGAAGCTTTCTTT	CASGGTANMNTEAFF
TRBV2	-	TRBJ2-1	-	TGTGCCAGCCGAGGACTGTACAATGAGCAGTTCTTC	CASRGLYNEQFF
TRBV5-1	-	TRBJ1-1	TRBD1	TGCGCCAGCAGACAGGGGGCGGTGAACACTGAAGCTTTCTTT	CASRQGAVNTEAFF
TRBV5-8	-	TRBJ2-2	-	TGTGCCAGCAGCTTTTGGACACTTTCGAACACCGGGGAGCTGTTTTTT	CASSFWTLSNTGELFF
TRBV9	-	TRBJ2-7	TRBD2	TGTGCCAGCAGCGTAGATTCAGGGAGGGACGAGCAGTACTTC	CASSVDSGRDEQYF
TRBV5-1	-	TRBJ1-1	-	TGCGCCAGCAGCTTCGGCGAGGGTGGCACTGAAGCTTTCTTT	CASSFGEGGTEAFF
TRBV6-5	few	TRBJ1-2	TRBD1	TGTGCCAGCAGCCTCACAGGGGGCATCGGTGGCTACACCTTC	CASSLTGGIGGYTF
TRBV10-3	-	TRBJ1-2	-	TGTGCCGGAAGGACAGCCTATGGCTACACCTTC	CAGRTAYGYTF
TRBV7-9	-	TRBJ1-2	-	TGTGCCAGCAGCGCATCCGGGGGGGCGCAAGGCTACACCTTC	CASSASGGAQGYTF
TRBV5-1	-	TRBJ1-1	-	TGCGCCAGCAGCTTGGGGGGCCTAGTCACTGAAGCTTTCTTT	CASSLGGLVTEAFF
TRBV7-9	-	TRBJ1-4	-	TGTGCCAGCAGCTTCCTTGACTCTACAACTAATGAAAAACTGTTTTTT	CASSFLDSTTNEKLFF
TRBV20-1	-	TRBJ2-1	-	TGCAGTGTTAGGGATAGGGGTGAGCAGTTCTTC	CSVRDRGEQFF
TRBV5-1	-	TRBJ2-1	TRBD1	TGCGCCAGCAGCACCCCCCCCGGGACAGGGTCCGATGAGCAGTTCTTC	CASSTPPGTGSDEQFF
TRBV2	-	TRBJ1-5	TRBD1	TGTGCCAGCAGCGGGACAGGGAGGGTCGGGAGCAATCAGCCCCAGCATTTT	CASSGTGRVGSNQPQHF
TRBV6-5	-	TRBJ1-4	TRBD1	TGTGCCAGCAGTTACGGCGACAGGGAAGAAAAACTGTTTTTT	CASSYGDREEKLFF
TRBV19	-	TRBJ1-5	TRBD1	TGTGCCAGCAGGGACAGGGGATTGGAGCCCCAGCATTTT	CASRDRGLEPQHF
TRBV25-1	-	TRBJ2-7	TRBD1	TGTGCCAGCGCTGGGACAGGAACCTACTACGAGCAGTACTTC	CASAGTGTYYEQYF
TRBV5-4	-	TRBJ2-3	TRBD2	TGTGCCAGCAGCCAAGATTTTAGCGGGGGGGCAGATACGCAGTATTTT	CASSQDFSGGADTQYF
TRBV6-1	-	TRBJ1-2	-	TGTGCCAGCAGTGAGGGGGGTCGTAATAAGGGCTACACCTTC	CASSEGGRNKGYTF
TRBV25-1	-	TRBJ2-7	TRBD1	TGTGCCAGCAGTGCAGGACAGGGAATCTACGAGCAGTACTTC	CASSAGQGIYEQYF
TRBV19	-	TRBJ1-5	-	TGTGCCAGTAGTATTCTTTGGGGCCCCGATCAGCCCCAGCATTTT	CASSILWGPDQPQHF
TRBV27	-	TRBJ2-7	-	TGTGCCAGCAGTTTAAAGGGGGTAGTCTGGTCCTACGAGCAGTACTTC	CASSLKGVVWSYEQYF
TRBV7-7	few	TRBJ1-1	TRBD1	TGTGCCAGCAGCTTAGGGAGGGGGCAAGAAGCTTTCTTT	CASSLGRGQEAFF
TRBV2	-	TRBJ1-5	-	TGTGCCAGCACTAGACAGCTAAAGAATCAGCCCCAGCATTTT	CASTRQLKNQPQHF
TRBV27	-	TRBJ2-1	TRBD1	TGTGCCAGCAGTCCAAGACAGGGCTTAATTATTGAGCAGTTCTTC	CASSPRQGLIIEQFF
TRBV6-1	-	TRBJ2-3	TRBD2	TGTGCCAGCAGTGAAGCAGCGGGGGGGCCCACAGATACGCAGTATTTT	CASSEAAGGPTDTQYF
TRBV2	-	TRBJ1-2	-	TGTGCCACCAAAAGTAAATTCCTAGCTAACTATGGCTACACCTTC	CATKSKFLANYGYTF